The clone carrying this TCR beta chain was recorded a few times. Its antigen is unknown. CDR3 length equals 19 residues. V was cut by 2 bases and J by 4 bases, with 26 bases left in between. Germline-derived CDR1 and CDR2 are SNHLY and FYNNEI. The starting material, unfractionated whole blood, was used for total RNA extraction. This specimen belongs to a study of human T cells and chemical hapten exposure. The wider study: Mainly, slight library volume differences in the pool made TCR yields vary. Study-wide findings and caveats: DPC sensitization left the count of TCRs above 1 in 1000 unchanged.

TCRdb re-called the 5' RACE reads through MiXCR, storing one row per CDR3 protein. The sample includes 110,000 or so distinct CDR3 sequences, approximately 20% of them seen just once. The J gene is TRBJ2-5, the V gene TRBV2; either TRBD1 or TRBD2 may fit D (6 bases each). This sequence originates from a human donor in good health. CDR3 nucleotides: TGTGCCAGCAGTGAAAAGAGGGTCGGGCGGGACATCCGCGGAGAGACCCAGTACTTC. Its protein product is CASSEKRVGRDIRGETQYF.